A selection of T cell receptor beta chains follows, all from one sample in a study of blood T cell repertoires in COVID-19. Assay: immunoSEQ multiplex PCR; the TCRdb copy retains only in-frame clones and omits some. The data contain some 220,000 clones, around 82% of them singletons. Sequenced: peripheral blood. The receptor set was obtained from a woman aged 70-85 years with acute or convalescent COVID-19. Each CDR3 is given with its conserved first and last residue. Each record gives: V gene, CDR3 protein.

TRBV3-1/TRBV3-2 CASSPLGLAADNEQFF
TRBV5-1 CASSDLQGYGYTF
TRBV24-1 CATSSGTYQETQYF
TRBV13 CASSLTGSGSTDTQYF
TRBV6-5 CASLRAAPAVEQYF
TRBV3-1/TRBV3-2 CASSQGEASGGSGLEQFF
TRBV24-1 CATSERTQGLPNYNEQFF
TRBV15 CATSRDQQGETQYF
TRBV5-6 CASSFGGTNEKLFF
TRBV5-1 CASSLERDRKAFF
TRBV30 CAWSTGGNRDQPQHF
TRBV27 CASSRATSGPYEQYF
TRBV4-3 CASSQDIGRGTSGNTIYF
TRBV9 CASSVFDRVSTDTQYF
TRBV3-1/TRBV3-2 CASSHRGGGYTF
TRBV27 CASSPTGWRYYEQYF
TRBV5-6 CASSNRGLMNTEAFF
TRBV9 CASTQALNTEAFF
TRBV19 CASRTRGGTDTQYF
TRBV29-1 CSVAKGLQITDTQYF
TRBV19 CASSMRGGVTDTQYF
TRBV2 CASSEGNNPGQGYQETQYF
TRBV11-2 CASSYQGSAPGELFF
TRBV11-2 CASSPDGQGGRTQYF
TRBV7-3 CASSFTGQDTQYF
TRBV11-3 CASSSGWTGELFF
TRBV6-2/TRBV6-3 CASSYRNSYEQYF
TRBV7-8 CASSLDRTGGYQPQHF